Listed below are T cell receptor beta chains from one sample, sequenced in a study of blood T cell repertoires in COVID-19. Method: immunoSEQ multiplex PCR; TCRdb's copy keeps in-frame clones and lacks some. The sample holds about 150,000 clones; about four fifths are singletons and the top ten take roughly 10%. The sample taken for sequencing was peripheral blood. The receptors come from an elderly woman with active or convalescent COVID-19. CDR3s include the opening cysteine and the closing phenylalanine or tryptophan. The order of the fields is J gene, CDR3 length, D gene, clone size, V gene, CDR3 protein, CDR3 DNA. A D gene is named only where the DNA matches it firmly. The size field is filled for only some rows; it gives once, few, many or a size class.

>TRBJ1-6|16|TRBD1|-|TRBV6-5
CASSSGRGKDNSPLHF
TGTGCCAGCAGTTCGGGCAGGGGGAAAGATAATTCACCCCTCCACTTT
>TRBJ1-2|13|-|-|TRBV6-5
CASSYSAEGGYTF
TGTGCCAGCAGTTACTCCGCGGAAGGAGGCTACACCTTC
>TRBJ1-2|14|TRBD1|-|TRBV5-1
CASSYRTGSYGYTF
TGCGCCAGCAGTTACAGGACAGGGTCCTATGGCTACACCTTC
>TRBJ1-2|13|TRBD1|once|TRBV30
CAWSTDRVYGYTF
TGTGCCTGGAGTACTGACAGGGTTTATGGCTACACCTTC
>TRBJ2-2|13|-|-|TRBV19
CASSIVITGELFF
TGTGCCAGTAGTATAGTTATCACCGGGGAGCTGTTTTTT
>TRBJ2-5|13|TRBD2|-|TRBV5-1
CASRWTSEETQYF
TGCGCCAGCAGGTGGACTAGCGAAGAGACCCAGTACTTC
>TRBJ1-6|13|-|-|TRBV9
CASSVGGETPLHF
TGTGCCAGCAGCGTAGGTGGGGAGACACCCCTCCACTTT
>TRBJ1-1|14|TRBD1|-|TRBV5-4
CASNRQGAHTEAFF
TGTGCCAGCAATCGTCAGGGGGCGCACACTGAAGCTTTCTTT
>TRBJ2-7|15|-|-|TRBV19
CASSIAGTEVYEQYF
TGTGCCAGTAGTATCGCGGGGACGGAGGTCTACGAGCAGTACTTC
>TRBJ1-2|16|-|-|TRBV2
CASTRVIGRTNYGYTF
TGTGCCAGCACGAGGGTTATAGGACGCACCAACTATGGCTACACCTTC
>TRBJ2-7|16|TRBD2|-|TRBV28
CASSLRGLAASYEQYF
TGTGCCAGCAGTTTGCGGGGTCTAGCGGCTTCCTACGAGCAGTACTTC
>TRBJ2-7|16|TRBD2|-|TRBV19
CASSDPGLAGVYEQYF
TGTGCCAGTAGCGATCCGGGACTAGCGGGAGTCTACGAGCAGTACTTC
>TRBJ1-1|15|TRBD1|-|TRBV19
CASFQLGQGGTEAFF
TGTGCCAGCTTCCAATTAGGACAGGGAGGGACTGAAGCTTTCTTT
>TRBJ1-4|16|-|-|TRBV7-9
CASSLAPSLSNEKLFF
TGTGCCAGCAGCTTAGCGCCAAGCTTGTCTAATGAAAAACTGTTTTTT
>TRBJ2-1|16|-|-|TRBV5-1
CASSLGAGTGDNEQFF
TGCGCCAGCAGCTTGGGAGCTGGGACGGGGGACAATGAGCAGTTCTTC
>TRBJ2-1|14|-|-|TRBV7-6
CASSSWESSDEQFF
TGTGCCAGCAGCTCCTGGGAGAGTTCGGATGAGCAGTTCTTC
>TRBJ1-5|11|-|few|TRBV20-1
CSGADNQPQHF
TGCAGTGGGGCAGACAATCAGCCCCAGCATTTT
>TRBJ2-7|16|TRBD2|-|TRBV11-2
CASSLRWRPSGYEQYF
TGTGCCAGCAGCTTACGTTGGAGGCCTAGCGGCTACGAGCAGTACTTC
>TRBJ1-2|15|-|-|TRBV5-1
CASSLDSDILYGYTF
TGCGCCAGCAGCTTGGACAGTGACATTCTCTATGGCTACACCTTC
>TRBJ2-5|12|-|-|TRBV7-8
CASSLKGETQYF
TGTGCCAGCAGCTTAAAGGGGGAGACCCAGTACTTC
>TRBJ1-4|15|-|-|TRBV28
CASTDPGGFGEKLFF
TGTGCCAGCACTGACCCCGGGGGGTTCGGTGAAAAACTGTTTTTT
>TRBJ1-1|13|-|-|TRBV18
CASSRLAKTEAFF
TGTGCCAGCTCACGTCTGGCCAAAACTGAAGCTTTCTTT
>TRBJ2-2|15|-|-|TRBV7-9
CASSLQGSNTGELFF
TGTGCCAGCAGCCTACAGGGTTCGAACACCGGGGAGCTGTTTTTT
>TRBJ1-2|14|TRBD1|-|TRBV6-5
CASLDRGFNYGYTF
TGTGCCAGTTTGGACAGGGGTTTTAACTATGGCTACACCTTC
>TRBJ1-2|14|-|-|TRBV19
CAIGLRGLNYGYTF
TGTGCCATCGGGTTGAGGGGACTTAACTATGGCTACACCTTC
>TRBJ1-5|14|-|-|TRBV15
CATSRDFGVWAQHF
TGTGCCACCAGCAGAGATTTCGGAGTGTGGGCCCAGCATTTT
>TRBJ2-3|17|-|-|TRBV5-5
CASSPLQRATVTDTQYF
TGTGCCAGCAGCCCCCTCCAGCGGGCCACCGTCACAGATACGCAGTATTTT
>TRBJ2-1|16|TRBD2|-|TRBV15
CATSRARLAAYNEQFF
TGTGCCACCAGCAGGGCCAGACTAGCGGCCTACAATGAGCAGTTCTTC
>TRBJ2-7|15|-|-|TRBV7-3
CASTSARQEIYEQYF
TGTGCCAGCACCTCTGCCCGACAGGAAATTTACGAGCAGTACTTC
>TRBJ1-4|13|TRBD1|-|TRBV4-1
CASSRTGGEKLFF
TGCGCCAGCAGCCGAACAGGGGGCGAAAAACTGTTTTTT
>TRBJ1-4|15|TRBD1|-|TRBV18
CASSRTGETNEKLFF
TGTGCCAGCTCACGGACAGGGGAAACTAATGAAAAACTGTTTTTT
>TRBJ2-1|14|-|-|TRBV14
CASRPTGGVDEQFF
TGTGCCAGCAGGCCTACAGGGGGGGTAGATGAGCAGTTCTTC
>TRBJ2-2|10|TRBD2|-|TRBV20-1
CSASGGGLFF
TGCAGTGCTAGTGGGGGGGGGCTGTTTTTT
>TRBJ2-7|12|-|-|TRBV2
CASRGEAPQQYF
TGTGCCAGCAGGGGGGAGGCCCCTCAGCAGTACTTC
>TRBJ2-2|16|TRBD2|-|TRBV9
CASSQGLAGGTGELFF
TGTGCCAGCAGCCAGGGACTAGCGGGGGGCACCGGGGAGCTGTTTTTT
>TRBJ1-1|15|-|-|TRBV6-5
CASSTRVTMNTEAFF
TGTGCCAGCAGCACCCGAGTAACGATGAACACTGAAGCTTTCTTT
>TRBJ2-1|13|TRBD1|-|TRBV2
CASTGTGDNEQFF
TGTGCCAGCACCGGGACAGGCGACAATGAGCAGTTCTTC
>TRBJ2-3|16|-|-|TRBV6-6
CASSPLDAGLTDTQYF
TGTGCCAGCAGCCCCCTGGACGCGGGATTAACAGATACGCAGTATTTT
>TRBJ2-1|16|-|-|TRBV5-1
CASSLPRGSSYNEQFF
TGCGCCAGCAGCCTACCGAGGGGGAGCTCCTACAATGAGCAGTTCTTC
>TRBJ1-5|15|-|-|TRBV6-5
CASSRQPVGNQPQHF
TGTGCCAGCAGCCGACAACCGGTGGGCAATCAGCCCCAGCATTTT
>TRBJ1-5|13|TRBD1|-|TRBV9
CASSQGVDQPQHF
TGTGCCAGCAGCCAGGGGGTCGATCAGCCCCAGCATTTT
>TRBJ2-1|15|TRBD2|-|TRBV5-1
CASSARGAGGVEQFF
TGCGCCAGCAGCGCACGGGGAGCGGGAGGGGTTGAGCAGTTCTTC
>TRBJ2-1|17|TRBD2|-|TRBV4-2
CASSQDLGLAGSNEQFF
TGTGCCAGCAGCCAAGATCTAGGACTAGCGGGTAGCAATGAGCAGTTCTTC
>TRBJ2-5|14|TRBD1|once|TRBV3-1/TRBV3-2
CASSPPGQQETQYF
TGTGCCAGCAGCCCACCGGGACAGCAAGAGACCCAGTACTTC
>TRBJ1-1|15|-|-|TRBV5-4
CASSLGGVMNTEAFF
TGTGCCAGCAGTCTAGGGGGGGTGATGAACACTGAAGCTTTCTTT